The 21 T cell receptor beta chains given below trace back to one sample, sequenced in a study of blood T cells in healthy people across ages. A sample-barcoded 5' primer and a J-beta primer mix were used in a second PCR of about 7 to 12 cycles. A single record per CDR3 protein comes from TCRdb applying MiXCR to the 5' RACE reads. The table has 1.5 million to 2 million distinct CDR3 sequences, 34% seen once; the top ten hold 11%. Sequencing was performed on blood. These receptors originate from a woman aged 25-40 years in good health.

This clonotype was detected only a few times. This chain connects TRBV6-5 to TRBJ2-7; D remains unclear. Germline lookup yields CDR1 MNHEY and CDR2 SVGAGI. V was clipped by 3 bases and J by 6 bases, with 18 bases between them. This CDR3 is built from 15 residues. CDR3 sequence (DNA): TGTGCCAGCAGTTATCAGGCGAACCCCATAGGCGAGCAGTACTTC. Translating gives CASSYQANPIGEQYF.

The J gene is TRBJ2-7, the V gene TRBV5-8; 7 bases map to TRBD1. V gave up 4 bases and J gave up 3 bases; unmatched junction bases: 13. CDR1 SGHTS and CDR2 YDEGEE come from the germline V gene. This CDR3 comprises 16 residues. DNA of the CDR3: TGTGCCAGCAGCGCCAAGGACAGGTGGATCGGCTACGAGCAGTACTTC. It encodes CASSAKDRWIGYEQYF. Full variable domain (remainder filled in from reference TRBV5-8 and TRBJ2-7): EAGVTQSPTHLIKTRGQQATLRCSPISGHTSVYWYQQALGLGLQFLLWYDEGEERNRGNFPPRFSGRQFPNYSSELNVNALELEDSALYLCASSAKDRWIGYEQYFGPGTRLTVT.

With regard to this clonotype: A read error is possible here, since a much larger clone lies one base away. This chain joins TRBV29-1 and TRBJ2-7; D is unclear. The CDR3 is made up of 12 amino acids. Germline V gene lookup returns CDR1 SQVTM and CDR2 ANQGSEA. In DNA form, the CDR3 reads TGCAGCGTTGGAGACCACGGGTACGGGCAGTACTTC. Its protein product is CSVGDHGYGQYF.

A few counts support this clonotype. This CDR3 is CSASDHPARPGSYEQYF. For the CDR3, the DNA is TGCAGTGCTAGTGACCATCCTGCTCGCCCGGGGTCCTACGAGCAGTACTTC. This chain joins TRBV20-1 and TRBJ2-7; perhaps TRBD2 as D (5 bases). The CDR3 extends over 17 amino acids. V lost 3 bases, J lost 1 base, and 22 bases lay in between. CDR1 and CDR2 from the germline V gene are DFQATT and SNEGSKA (reference sequence).

This clonotype has just a few counts. The genes are TRBV4-1 and TRBJ1-1, with D perhaps matching TRBD1 (6 bases). Germline-derived CDR1 and CDR2 are MGHRA and YSYEKL. Trimming took 5 bases from V and 1 from J, leaving 14 bases between them. The CDR3 is made up of 15 amino acids. The CDR3 loop is CASSYVGTPNTEAFF. In nucleotides, the CDR3 is TGCGCCAGCAGCTACGTCGGGACACCGAACACTGAAGCTTTCTTT.

The rearrangement links TRBV5-1 to TRBJ2-7; the match to TRBD2 covers 8 bases. Germline CDR1 reads SGHRS; CDR2 reads YFSETQ. With V trimmed by 4 bases and J by 2 bases, 8 bases remained unmatched. The CDR3 totals 15 residues. CDR3 nucleotide sequence: TGCGCCAGCAGCCCGACGGGACTAGGAGCCTACGAGCAGTACTTC. Its translation: CASSPTGLGAYEQYF. Combining the CDR3 with reference TRBV5-1 and TRBJ2-7 gives the whole variable domain KAGVTQTPRYLIKTRGQQVTLSCSPISGHRSVSWYQQTPGQGLQFLFEYFSETQRNKGNFPGRFSGRQFSNSRSEMNVSTLELGDSALYLCASSPTGLGAYEQYFGPGTRLTVT.

This clonotype was observed a handful of times. The chain has TRBV20-1 and TRBJ2-5; 15 positions match TRBD2. Looked up from germline, CDR1 is DFQATT and CDR2 is SNEGSKA (reference sequence). V lost 5 bases to trimming and J lost 3 bases; unmatched junction nucleotides: 7. This CDR3 region has 16 residues. This CDR3 is CSARTSGRAVKETQYF. The CDR3 coding sequence is TGCAGTGCTCGGACTAGCGGGAGGGCCGTGAAAGAGACCCAGTACTTC.

This CDR3 reads CSAGTTLNTEAFF. CDR3 bases: TGCAGTGCTGGGACCACCTTAAACACTGAAGCTTTCTTT. This chain connects TRBV20-1 to TRBJ1-1, with a weak D call TRBD1 (5 bases). Germline assignment: CDR1 DFQATT and CDR2 SNEGSKA (reference sequence). Trimming pared 5 bases from V and 2 bases from J, leaving 12 bases between. The CDR3 has 13 amino acids.

A remark on this clonotype: An end of the junction differs from the germline gene, which may be a read error. This sequence joins TRBV27 and TRBJ2-1, with TRBD2 identical over 7 bases. The germline CDR1 and CDR2 sequences are MNHEY and SMNVEV (reference sequence). The CDR3 length is 15 residues. The chain's CDR3 is CVSQISGTTYNEQFF. CDR3 nucleotide sequence: TGTGTCAGCCAAATATCCGGGACTACGTACAATGAGCAGTTCTTC.

In its sample, this clonotype was seen a few times. The chain recombines TRBV20-1 with TRBJ1-5; 8 bases are a match to TRBD1. Losses at the gene ends were 3 bases for V and 2 bases for J; bases not matched to a gene: 3. This CDR3 comprises 14 residues. Germline V gene lookup returns CDR1 DFQATT and CDR2 SNEGSKA (reference sequence). The CDR3 nucleotides read TGCAGTGCTAGGGACAGGGCGCGCAATCAGCCCCAGCATTTT. It is translated as CSARDRARNQPQHF.

In DNA, the CDR3 is TGTGCCAGCAGTGTATTACAGGGGCTAGCTGAAAAACTGTTTTTT. Translated: CASSVLQGLAEKLFF. The chain is built from TRBV12-3 or TRBV12-4 and TRBJ1-4; TRBD1 aligns across 7 bases. This CDR3 is 15 amino acids long. V gave up 5 bases and J gave up 7 bases; unmatched junction bases: 10.

CDR3: CASSTTGLNGYTF. CDR3 sequence (DNA): TGTGCCAGTAGTACGACAGGGCTCAATGGCTACACCTTC. The V call is TRBV19, the J call TRBJ1-2, with 7 positions matching TRBD1. From germline, CDR1 is LNHDA and CDR2 SQIVND (reference sequence). V lost 4 bases and J lost 6; bases outside the gene matches: 5. The CDR3 has 13 residues.

This clonotype has more than one count but fewer than ten. The V and J genes are TRBV6-6 and TRBJ2-3, with 11 bases identical to TRBD2. Germline V gene lookup returns CDR1 MNHNY and CDR2 SVGAGI (reference sequence). After removal of 6 bases from V and 1 base from J, the junction contained 9 bases not matched to a gene. This CDR3 is 17 amino acids long. The CDR3 DNA follows: TGTGCCAGCAGACTATTTGAGACTAGCGGGGGCACAGATACGCAGTATTTT. It encodes CASRLFETSGGTDTQYF.

Points on this clonotype: Since a much larger clone is just one base distant, this may be a read error. V gene TRBV29-1 combines with J gene TRBJ2-5; weak D call: TRBD1 (5 bases). The tail of the sequence fits TRBJ2-7 better, so the J call may be wrong. Germline V gene sequence: CDR1 SQVTM, CDR2 ANQGSEA. The CDR3 has 13 amino acids. The CDR3 region is CSVGVQGWNEQYF. The DNA for the CDR3 is TGCAGCGTTGGAGTGCAGGGTTGGAACGAGCAGTACTTC.

This clonotype occurred a few times. This chain uses TRBV28 with TRBJ2-6, with D unresolved. CDR1 is MDHEN and CDR2 is SYDVKM in the germline V gene. Trimming left V 5 bases short and J 1 base short, with 6 bases between. The CDR3 length is 14 residues. CDR3 sequence (DNA): TGTGCCAGCAGTCCGAAGTCTGGGGCCAACGTCCTGACTTTC. The encoded protein is CASSPKSGANVLTF.

The gene calls are TRBV27 and TRBJ2-2; maybe TRBD1 (5 bases). CDR1 is MNHEY and CDR2 is SMNVEV in the germline V gene (reference sequence). The CDR3 has 15 amino acids. Trimming pared 3 bases from V and 6 bases from J, leaving 14 bases between. CDR3: CASSFIRLGAGELFF. The CDR3 DNA reads TGTGCCAGCAGTTTTATCCGCCTAGGGGCCGGGGAGCTGTTTTTT.

The chain combines TRBV5-1 with TRBJ1-5, with D maybe TRBD1 (5 bases). The V end was cut by 6 bases, the J end by 0 bases, with 22 bases between. Per the germline V gene, CDR1 is SGHRS and CDR2 is YFSETQ. The CDR3 is made up of 18 amino acids. Here the CDR3 DNA reads TGCGCCAGCATCTCTACTCCAGGGAGGAGACATAGCAATCAGCCCCAGCATTTT. Amino acids: CASISTPGRRHSNQPQHF.

This chain links TRBV7-6 with TRBJ2-7; maybe TRBD2 (5 bases). The V gene lost 1 base and the J gene lost 4 bases, with 17 bases spanning the gap. The CDR3 runs 16 residues. Germline V CDR1 and CDR2: SGHVS, FNYEAQ. In DNA, the CDR3 is TGTGCCAGCAGCTTAGGGTCGAAGGAGGCGTTGTACGAGCAGTACTTC. Protein product: CASSLGSKEALYEQYF. The whole variable domain, remainder taken from reference TRBV7-6 and TRBJ2-7, is GAGVSQSPRYKVTKRGQDVALRCDPISGHVSLYWYRQALGQGPEFLTYFNYEAQQDKSGLPNDRFSAERPEGSISTLTIQRTEQRDSAMYRCASSLGSKEALYEQYFGPGTRLTVT.

This clonotype came up a few times. This sequence joins TRBV20-1 and TRBJ1-2; 7 nucleotides line up with TRBD1. The CDR3 extends over 13 amino acids. CDR1 and CDR2 from the germline V gene are DFQATT and SNEGSKA (reference sequence). Germline trimming cut 6 bases from V and 1 base from J; bases unmatched to any gene: 5. CDR3 DNA: TGCAGTGCCAAACAGGGGTTTAACTATGGCTACACCTTC. It specifies CSAKQGFNYGYTF.

This clonotype came up a few times. The J gene is TRBJ1-1, the V gene TRBV28; D is perhaps TRBD1 (5 bases). Germline CDR1 is MDHEN and CDR2 is SYDVKM. This CDR3 is 16 amino acids long. With 3 bases removed from V and 5 bases from J, the gap between germline ends came to 19 bases. The CDR3 is CASSFLAGTAKTEAFF. The DNA for the CDR3 is TGTGCCAGCAGTTTCCTAGCCGGGACCGCGAAAACTGAAGCTTTCTTT.

This clonotype came up many times. The chain couples TRBV4-1 to TRBJ2-7; unclear D gene. Trimming left V 0 bases short and J 3 bases short, with 12 bases between. The CDR3 contains 15 residues. From germline, CDR1 is MGHRA and CDR2 YSYEKL. Here the CDR3 reads CASSQEKRGYYEQYF. For the CDR3, the DNA is TGCGCCAGCAGCCAAGAAAAGCGAGGATACTACGAGCAGTACTTC.